These 32 T cell receptor beta chains came from one sample sequenced in a study of cytomegalovirus exposure and HLA in healthy donors. 13 Jbeta primers and 60 Vbeta primers were used for the PCR. Profiling relied on immunoSEQ multiplex PCR, and the TCRdb table lists in-frame clones only, not all of them. Of 150,000 to 200,000 clones listed, 78% are singletons. Input material: PBMCs. Receptors were obtained from a female donor in good health and CMV-seronegative.

The chain uses TRBV6-5 and TRBJ2-5; 7 bases agree with TRBD1. Germline lookup yields CDR1 MNHEY and CDR2 SVGAGI. This CDR3 is built from 14 residues. V shed 6 bases, J shed 11 bases, and the junction held 15 bases outside the gene matches. CDR3 protein: CASRTGPTGLEQYF. For the CDR3, the DNA is TGTGCCAGCAGAACCGGGCCGACAGGGCTTGAGCAGTACTTC.

This sequence joins TRBV7-2 and TRBJ1-4; 7 positions agree with TRBD1. Unmatched junction bases numbered 9, after V lost 10 bases and J lost 4 bases. This CDR3 is 14 amino acids long. The germline V gene encodes CDR1 SGHTA and CDR2 FQGNSA. As DNA, the CDR3 is TGTGCCACCTCCCTGAGGGGGCTTAATGAAAAACTGTTTTTT. This gives the protein CATSLRGLNEKLFF.

The chain combines TRBV6-1 with TRBJ1-2; D is possibly TRBD1 (6 bases). The CDR3 is 12 residues long. Germline V gene lookup returns CDR1 MNHNS and CDR2 SASEGT. Trimming left V 7 bases short and J 8 bases short, with 14 bases between. The CDR3 here is CASTRGADGYTF. The CDR3 nucleotides are TGTGCCAGCACCCGGGGGGCGGACGGCTACACCTTC.

The CDR3 protein is CSVDLIAREAYEQYF. DNA of the CDR3: TGCAGCGTTGATCTGATCGCCAGGGAGGCCTACGAGCAGTACTTC. The chain has TRBV29-1 and TRBJ2-7; the D gene is possibly TRBD2 (6 bases). Trimming took off 3 bases at V and 2 bases at J, with 17 bases between the two ends. The CDR3 runs to 15 residues. The germline CDR1 and CDR2 sequences are SQVTM and ANQGSEA.

This chain uses TRBV6-5 with TRBJ2-1; 12 bases agree with TRBD2. The V gene end was trimmed by 6 bases and the J gene end by 8 bases; junction bases not matched to a gene: 8. The CDR3 is 15 amino acids. Germline CDR1 is MNHEY and CDR2 is SVGAGI. CDR3: CASRPSSGGADEQFF. In nucleotides, the CDR3 is TGTGCCAGCAGGCCTTCTAGCGGGGGGGCAGATGAGCAGTTCTTC.

A few counts support this clone. The V gene is TRBV15, the J gene TRBJ2-1; the D gene is possibly TRBD1 (6 bases). The length of the CDR3 is 13 residues. Trimming cost V 0 bases and J 16 bases, with 16 bases left between them. The germline CDR1 and CDR2 sequences are LNHNV and YYDKDF (reference sequence). As DNA, the CDR3 is TGTGCCACCAGCAGAGATCTCCAGGGGACGCCATTCTTC. This encodes CATSRDLQGTPFF.

V usage is TRBV7-3 and J usage is TRBJ2-1; TRBD1 might be the D (6 bases). Germline lookup yields CDR1 SGHTA and CDR2 FQGTGA. V gave up 1 base and J gave up 6 bases, with 13 bases separating them. This CDR3 contains 15 residues. DNA for the CDR3: TGTGCCAGCAGCTTAAATCCAGGGGCGGTCAATGAGCAGTTCTTC. Protein: CASSLNPGAVNEQFF. Variable domain in full (rest from reference TRBV7-3 and TRBJ2-1): GAGVSQTPSNKVTEKGKYVELRCDPISGHTALYWYRQSLGQGPEFLIYFQGTGAADDSGLPNDRFFAVRPEGSVSTLKIQRTERGDSAVYLCASSLNPGAVNEQFFGPGTRLTVL.

The chain carries TRBV4-3 and TRBJ2-2, with 8 bases fitting TRBD1. V lost 3 bases, J lost 5 bases, and 5 bases stayed unmatched. The CDR3 has 15 amino acids. Per the germline V gene, CDR1 is LGHNA and CDR2 is YSLEER. The CDR3 bases are TGCGCCAGCAGCCAGGGGACAGGACGAACCGGGGAGCTGTTTTTT. It yields the protein CASSQGTGRTGELFF.

The gene calls are TRBV27 and TRBJ2-7; D gene unclear. Between the trimmed V and J ends, which lost 2 bases and 2 bases, there was a span of 7 bases. Germline V gene data show CDR1 as MNHEY and CDR2 as SMNVEV (reference sequence). There are 13 residues in the CDR3. Here the CDR3 reads CASSLSVTYEQYF. As DNA, the CDR3 is TGTGCCAGCAGTTTAAGCGTTACCTACGAGCAGTACTTC.

The chain has TRBV18 and TRBJ2-7; 16 positions match TRBD2. Trimming removed 3 bases from V and 7 bases from J; junction bases left unmatched: 3. Germline values: CDR1 KGHSH, CDR2 LQKENI. CDR3 size: 15 residues. CDR3 amino acids: CASSPGLAGGREQYF. CDR3 coding DNA: TGTGCCAGCTCACCGGGACTAGCGGGGGGGAGAGAGCAGTACTTC.

The chain couples TRBV9 to TRBJ1-3; tentative D call: TRBD1 (5 bases). The germline gives CDR1 SGDLS, CDR2 YYNGEE. Trimming stripped 4 bases from V and 1 base from J, with 9 bases between. The CDR3 is 14 amino acids. The DNA for the CDR3 is TGTGCCAGCAGCCAAGGGGATTCTGGAAACACCATATATTTT. Its translation is CASSQGDSGNTIYF.

This clone was seen a single time. The rearrangement joins TRBV6-1 to TRBJ2-3; 11 nucleotides align to TRBD2. The J segment lost 3 bases and the V segment lost 4 bases, leaving 3 bases of the junction unmatched. In germline, CDR1 is MNHNS, CDR2 SASEGT. The CDR3 covers 15 residues. The CDR3 coding sequence is TGTGCCAGCAGTGTGACTAGCGGGAAGACAGATACGCAGTATTTT. It is translated as CASSVTSGKTDTQYF.

The chain is built from TRBV6-5 and TRBJ1-2; no clear D gene. Germline lookup yields CDR1 MNHEY and CDR2 SVGAGI. V was cut by 7 bases and J by 5 bases, with 17 bases left in between. The CDR3 totals 14 residues. CDR3 region: CASTSDPEGYGYTF. In DNA, the CDR3 is TGTGCCAGCACTAGTGACCCAGAGGGATATGGCTACACCTTC.

The chain joins TRBV27 to TRBJ2-7; perhaps TRBD1 as D (5 bases). V lost 0 bases and J 0 bases, leaving 9 bases between the germline ends. The CDR3 covers 15 residues. From germline, CDR1 is MNHEY and CDR2 SMNVEV (reference sequence). The CDR3 DNA sequence: TGTGCCAGCAGTTTATCGAGGACACTCTCCTACGAGCAGTACTTC. It codes for CASSLSRTLSYEQYF.

The chain carries TRBV6-6 and TRBJ1-2; a weak D match, TRBD1 (5 bases). With 2 bases removed from V and 1 base from J, the gap between germline ends came to 5 bases. The V gene's germline CDR1 is MNHNY and CDR2 SVGAGI (reference sequence). This CDR3 is 13 amino acids long. The CDR3 is CASSYQGNYGYTF. The CDR3 DNA reads TGTGCCAGCAGTTACCAGGGTAACTATGGCTACACCTTC.

This clone was seen a handful of times. This chain joins TRBV7-2 and TRBJ2-2; the D gene is possibly TRBD2 (6 bases). Germline CDR1 SGHTA, CDR2 FQGNSA. The germline V and J ends were trimmed by 5 bases and 7 bases, with 14 bases remaining between them. The CDR3 runs to 14 residues. The CDR3 nucleotides are TGTGCCAGCAGCCTGGGGGGAGTTATCGGGGAGCTGTTTTTT. This gives the protein CASSLGGVIGELFF.

The V call is TRBV18, the J call TRBJ2-7; 10 bases match TRBD1. The ends lost 1 base at V and 7 bases at J; junction bases unmatched: 4. CDR1 and CDR2 from the germline V gene are KGHSH and LQKENI. This CDR3 has 14 amino acids. CDR3 DNA sequence: TGTGCCAGCTCACCACTTTCGGACAGGGGGGAGCAGTACTTC. Protein product: CASSPLSDRGEQYF. The complete variable domain, with remaining parts taken from reference TRBV18 and TRBJ2-7, reads NAGVMQNPRHLVRRRGQEARLRCSPMKGHSHVYWYRQLPEEGLKFMVYLQKENIIDESGMPKERFSAEFPKEGPSILRIQQVVRGDSAAYFCASSPLSDRGEQYFGPGTRLTVT.

DNA for the CDR3: TGCGCCAGCAGCCAGCGGACAGGGTCCTCTCGGGGGCAGTACTTC. This sequence encodes CASSQRTGSSRGQYF. The rearrangement links TRBV4-1 to TRBJ2-7, with 8 bases matching TRBD1. CDR3 length: 15 residues. The junction had 13 bases not matched to a gene; V was cut back by 3 bases and J by 9 bases. The germline V gene encodes CDR1 MGHRA and CDR2 YSYEKL.

Here the CDR3 DNA reads TGTGCCAGCAGCGTAGTGGGCGGTAGCGGGAACACCGGGGAGCTGTTTTTT. Translated, it gives CASSVVGGSGNTGELFF. The V and J genes are TRBV9 and TRBJ2-2, with D perhaps TRBD2 (6 bases). Germline CDR1 is SGDLS and CDR2 is YYNGEE. The V and J ends lost 0 bases and 1 base respectively, with 13 bases between them. This CDR3 has 17 amino acids.

V usage is TRBV7-2 and J usage is TRBJ2-3; possible D gene TRBD2, 7 bases. This CDR3 spans 12 amino acids. V was pared by 1 base and J by 11 bases, with 10 bases between. Germline CDR1 is SGHTA and CDR2 is FQGNSA. The CDR3 loop reads CASSLEAGQQYF. CDR3 DNA: TGTGCCAGCAGCTTAGAAGCGGGACAGCAGTATTTT.

The chain joins TRBV6-1 to TRBJ1-1, with a possible D match to TRBD1 (5 bases). The germline V and J ends were trimmed by 4 bases and 5 bases, with 11 bases remaining between them. This CDR3 region has 13 residues. Germline CDR1 is MNHNS and CDR2 is SASEGT. The CDR3 nucleotides read TGTGCCAGCAGTGGACAGTATAGAACTGAAGCTTTCTTT. Its translation: CASSGQYRTEAFF.

The chain is built from TRBV30 and TRBJ2-6; TRBD2 aligns across 7 bases. Per the germline V gene, CDR1 is GTSNPN and CDR2 is SVGIG (reference sequence). With V trimmed by 4 bases and J by 4 bases, 7 bases remained unmatched. This CDR3 has 15 amino acids. The DNA of the CDR3 is TGTGCCTGGATGCGGGGGTTGCCCGGGGCCAACGTCCTGACTTTC. Protein product: CAWMRGLPGANVLTF.

This clone was detected a few times. V gene TRBV11-3 combines with J gene TRBJ2-5, with TRBD2 identical over 10 bases. The CDR3 is made up of 16 amino acids. Germline assignment: CDR1 SGHNT and CDR2 YENEEA. The junction had 5 bases not matched to a gene; V was cut back by 1 base and J by 3 bases. The CDR3 region has the DNA TGTGCCAGCAGCTTAGGGTTCCTAGCGGGGGAAGAGACCCAGTACTTC. Translating it yields CASSLGFLAGEETQYF.

This clone appeared a few times. The V and J genes are TRBV6-5 and TRBJ2-7; D may be TRBD1 (5 bases). V dropped 7 bases and J dropped 2 bases, with 9 bases sitting between them. The CDR3 is 12 amino acids. Germline CDR1 reads MNHEY; CDR2 reads SVGAGI. This CDR3 reads CASMNRPYEQYF. In DNA, the CDR3 is TGTGCCAGCATGAACAGGCCCTACGAGCAGTACTTC.

This clone was counted between two and nine times. For the CDR3, the DNA is TGTGCCAGCAGCGTGGGTAGCGAACTAGTAGAGCAGTACTTC. This translates into CASSVGSELVEQYF. V usage is TRBV9 and J usage is TRBJ2-7; weak D call: TRBD2 (5 bases). CDR3 size: 14 residues. Trimming pared 2 bases from V and 7 bases from J, leaving 16 bases between. The germline CDR1 and CDR2 sequences are SGDLS and YYNGEE.

This chain's CDR3 is CASSQGPSGSSDTQYF. The CDR3 nucleotides are TGCGCCAGCAGCCAAGGTCCGAGCGGGAGTTCAGATACGCAGTATTTT. This chain connects TRBV4-1 to TRBJ2-3; 8 nucleotides align to TRBD2. The CDR3 is 16 amino acids. The germline V gene has CDR1 MGHRA and CDR2 YSYEKL. V was pared by 1 base and J by 4 bases, with 7 bases of the junction left unmatched.

The V call is TRBV4-2, the J call TRBJ2-2; 9 nucleotides match TRBD2. Germline values: CDR1 LGHNA, CDR2 YNFKEQ. The V and J ends lost 4 bases and 1 base, in that order; junction bases with no gene match: 4. The CDR3 consists of 16 residues. The CDR3 coding sequence is TGTGCCAGCAGCCTTGGGACTAGCATGAACACCGGGGAGCTGTTTTTT. Translated: CASSLGTSMNTGELFF.

This chain uses TRBV11-2 with TRBJ2-5; 16 bases match TRBD2. With V trimmed by 5 bases and J by 5 bases, 8 bases remained unmatched. The CDR3 is 17 amino acids. CDR1 SGHAT and CDR2 FQNNGV come from the germline V gene. The CDR3 region is CASSPGTSGGAGETQYF. The DNA for the CDR3 is TGTGCCAGCAGCCCCGGGACTAGCGGGGGGGCGGGGGAGACCCAGTACTTC.

The rearrangement links TRBV6-4 to TRBJ2-1; D gene ambiguous. Trimming stripped 0 bases from V and 4 bases from J, with 4 bases between. This CDR3 region has 13 residues. Germline CDR1 and CDR2: MRHNA and SNTAGT. CDR3 residues: CASSDSTYNEQFF. CDR3 nucleotides: TGTGCCAGCAGTGACTCCACATACAATGAGCAGTTCTTC.

The rearrangement joins TRBV9 to TRBJ2-3, with TRBD2 matching over 13 bases. J gave up 0 bases and V 3 bases, and 10 bases lay outside the gene matches. The CDR3 totals 19 residues. CDR1 is SGDLS and CDR2 is YYNGEE in the germline V gene. The CDR3 region is CASSARTSGGRASTDTQYF. In nucleotides, the CDR3 is TGTGCCAGCAGCGCCCGGACTAGCGGGGGCCGTGCTAGCACAGATACGCAGTATTTT. The variable domain in full, with the rest retrieved from reference TRBV9 and TRBJ2-3, is DSGVTQTPKHLITATGQRVTLRCSPRSGDLSVYWYQQSLDQGLQFLIQYYNGEERAKGNILERFSAQQFPDLHSELNLSSLELGDSALYFCASSARTSGGRASTDTQYFGPGTRLTVL.

The chain has TRBV7-8 and TRBJ2-4; D is undetermined. This CDR3 is 11 amino acids long. Between the trimmed V and J ends, which lost 1 base and 11 bases, there was a span of 6 bases. From germline, CDR1 is SGHVS and CDR2 FQNEAQ. The CDR3 coding sequence is TGTGCCAGCAGCTTAGGGGCAGTTCAGTACTTC. This encodes CASSLGAVQYF.

This clone was found a few times. This chain uses TRBV5-5 with TRBJ1-5; weak D call: TRBD1 (6 bases). Germline CDR1 and CDR2: SGHKS and YYEKEE (reference sequence). This CDR3 is built from 14 residues. Trimming took 1 base from V and 1 from J, leaving 6 bases between them. The CDR3 spells CASSLQGSNQPQHF. Here the CDR3 DNA reads TGTGCCAGCAGCTTGCAGGGGAGCAATCAGCCCCAGCATTTT.